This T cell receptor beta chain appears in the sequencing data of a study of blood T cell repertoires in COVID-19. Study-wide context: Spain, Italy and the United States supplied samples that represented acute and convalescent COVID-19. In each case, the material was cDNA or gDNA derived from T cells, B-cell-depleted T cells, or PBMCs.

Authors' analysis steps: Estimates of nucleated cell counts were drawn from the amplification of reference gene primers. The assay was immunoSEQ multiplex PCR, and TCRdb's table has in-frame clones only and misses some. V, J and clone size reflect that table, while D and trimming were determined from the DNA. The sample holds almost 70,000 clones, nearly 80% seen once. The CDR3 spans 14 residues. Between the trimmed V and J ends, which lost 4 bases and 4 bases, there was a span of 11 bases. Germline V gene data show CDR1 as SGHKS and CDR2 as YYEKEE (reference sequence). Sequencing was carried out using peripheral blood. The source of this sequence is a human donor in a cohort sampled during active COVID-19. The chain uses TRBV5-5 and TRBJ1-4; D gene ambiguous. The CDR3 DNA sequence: TGTGCCAGCAGCGCAGGTGTCCTTAATGAAAAACTGTTTTTT. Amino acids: CASSAGVLNEKLFF.